Each of the 29 T cell receptor beta chains below was sequenced from the same sample in a study of CD8+CD57+ T cells in acquired aplastic anemia. The study profiled TCR beta VDJ and CDR3 using genomic DNA as template. TCRdb analysed the reads with MiXCR anew, one entry per CDR3 protein. The sample consists of approximately 250,000 distinct CDR3 sequences, about 80% of them appearing once. For sequencing, patients were chosen who had shown expansion of CD8+CD57+ cells by flow cytometry. The sample was sorted CD4+, CD8+, or CD8+CD57+ T cells (not recorded which) from PBMCs. The receptor source for this set is a human donor with aplastic anemia.

Worth noting for this clonotype: A junction boundary mismatches the germline segment, possibly from a read error. The V and J genes are TRBV2 and TRBJ2-3; 7 nucleotides align to TRBD1. Germline-derived CDR1 and CDR2 are SNHLY and FYNNEI. The CDR3 has 13 residues. The CDR3 DNA reads as TGTGCCAGCAGGGAAAGGGGGACAGATACGCGGTATTTT. Its protein product is CASRERGTDTRYF.

This clonotype was found a few times. The CDR3 DNA reads as TGTGCCAGCAGCTTGGATGGCGGGAGCGGCGACACGCAGTATTTT. The encoded protein is CASSLDGGSGDTQYF. The rearrangement uses TRBV9 and TRBJ2-3; TRBD2 aligns across 7 bases. This CDR3 is 15 amino acids long. Trimming took 4 bases from V and 9 from J; bases not matched to a gene: 14. The germline V gene encodes CDR1 SGDLS and CDR2 YYNGEE.

This clonotype was observed many times. The V gene is TRBV5-5, the J gene TRBJ2-3; a weak D match, TRBD1 (5 bases). This CDR3 is 13 amino acids long. Germline V lookup: CDR1 SGHKS, CDR2 YYEKEE (reference sequence). The germline V and J ends were trimmed by 7 bases and 1 base, with 10 bases remaining between them. The CDR3 nucleotides are TGTGCCAGCGGCGTAGGGGGCACAGATACGCAGTATTTT. It specifies CASGVGGTDTQYF.

Remarks on this clonotype: The junction departs from the called germline gene at one end, perhaps through a read error. The V and J genes are TRBV11-1 and TRBJ2-5, with D unclear. Germline assignment: CDR1 SGHAT and CDR2 FQDESV (reference sequence). This CDR3 has 14 amino acids. The CDR3: CASSRGLAQETQYF. The CDR3 region has the DNA TGCGCCAGCAGCCGAGGCCTTGCACAAGAGACCCAGTACTTC. The whole variable domain, filled in from reference TRBV11-1 and TRBJ2-5, reads EAEVAQSPRYKITEKSQAVAFWCDPISGHATLYWYRQILGQGPELLVQFQDESVVDDSQLPKDRFSAERLKGVDSTLKIQPAELGDSAMYLCASSRGLAQETQYFGPGTRLLVL.

Notes on this clonotype: The CDR3 carries no conserved terminal phenylalanine or tryptophan, so it likely arises from a read error. The limits of the CDR3 on the DNA are not certain, so only TCRdb's listed CDR3 is given. V usage is TRBV7-9 and J usage is TRBJ2-3; the D segment call TRBD1 is taken from the table without a DNA check. Germline V lookup: CDR1 SEHNR, CDR2 FQNEAQ (reference sequence). The CDR3 numbers 13 amino acids, ends counted. The CDR3 protein is CASRVGDPEKHFV.

To note about this clonotype: Without the conserved terminal phenylalanine or tryptophan, this CDR3 likely stems from a read error. The chain uses TRBV7-8 and TRBJ2-1; maybe TRBD2 (7 bases). In germline, CDR1 is SGHVS, CDR2 FQNEAQ. The germline V and J ends were trimmed by 0 bases and 7 bases, with 19 bases remaining between them. The CDR3 sequence is 17 residues long. CDR3 region: CASSLAGGPGTRNEQFS. The CDR3 nucleotides read TGTGCCAGCAGCTTAGCCGGGGGGCCGGGGACGCGGAATGAGCAGTTCTCC.

V is TRBV7-6 and J is TRBJ2-3; weak D call: TRBD1 (5 bases). The V gene's germline CDR1 is SGHVS and CDR2 FNYEAQ. V was pared by 4 bases and J by 12 bases, with 26 bases between. The CDR3 extends over 16 amino acids. The CDR3 DNA is TGTGCCAGCAGCTCGGGCAGAGGACATTCCCCCCTCCACCAGTATTTT. This sequence encodes CASSSGRGHSPLHQYF. Full variable domain (remainder filled in from reference TRBV7-6 and TRBJ2-3): GAGVSQSPRYKVTKRGQDVALRCDPISGHVSLYWYRQALGQGPEFLTYFNYEAQQDKSGLPNDRFSAERPEGSISTLTIQRTEQRDSAMYRCASSSGRGHSPLHQYFGPGTRLTVL.

A note on this clonotype: At one boundary the junction diverges from the germline segment, which might be a read error. The chain joins TRBV11-3 to TRBJ2-5; no firm D call. This CDR3 comprises 14 residues. The V gene's germline CDR1 is SGHNT and CDR2 YENEEA. The CDR3 protein is CATSLGITEETQYF. The CDR3 DNA reads TGTGCCACCAGCTTAGGCATAACAGAAGAGACCCAGTACTTC.

This clonotype was observed a single time. The junction departs from germline at one end; a sequencing error may be responsible. J is TRBJ2-5 and V is TRBV7-2; perhaps TRBD1 as D (6 bases). Germline V lookup: CDR1 SGHTA, CDR2 FQGNSA. This CDR3 is 15 amino acids long. In nucleotides, the CDR3 is TGTGCCAGCAGCTTAGCGACAGGCCCCGAAGAGAACCAGTACTTC. It specifies CASSLATGPEENQYF.

Of note for this clonotype: The junction shows a germline mismatch at one end, possibly a read error. This rearrangement joins TRBV2 to TRBJ2-5, with D perhaps assigned TRBD1 or TRBD2 (6 bases each). CDR1 is SNHLY and CDR2 is FYNNEI in the germline V gene. This CDR3 is 13 amino acids long. The CDR3 sequence is CASGGGDPDTQYF. The CDR3 nucleotides read TGTGCCAGCGGGGGCGGGGACCCAGATACGCAGTATTTC. Drawing the rest from reference TRBV2 and TRBJ2-5, the complete variable domain is EPEVTQTPSHQVTQMGQEVILRCVPISNHLYFYWYRQILGQKVEFLVSFYNNEISEKSEIFDDQFSVERPDGSNFTLKIRSTKLEDSAMYFCASGGGDPDTQYFGPGTRLLVL.

As to this clonotype: It is likely a read error, because the conserved phenylalanine at the end of the CDR3 is missing. It is unclear where the CDR3 begins or ends on the DNA, so no DNA is shown, and the CDR3 is as TCRdb lists it. V usage is TRBV24-1 and J usage is TRBJ1-4. Germline V gene data show CDR1 as KGHDR and CDR2 as SFDVKD. The CDR3 contains 17 residues when both ends are counted. CDR3: CATSDTGGPQITQYFGP.

A word on this clonotype: The conserved phenylalanine or tryptophan normally closing the CDR3 is absent here, so this likely arose from a read error. The DNA is omitted, as the CDR3 cannot be located on it reliably, and the CDR3 follows TCRdb's listing. The genes are TRBV2 and TRBJ1-6; whether TRBD1, the table's D call, matches the DNA was not checked. The CDR3 is 16 residues long, counting both termini. Looked up from germline, CDR1 is SNHLY and CDR2 is FYNNEI. CDR3 sequence reads: CASSDGGIHDHSFGPG.

This chain links TRBV7-9 with TRBJ1-5, with 7 positions matching TRBD1. This CDR3 comprises 16 residues. Unmatched junction bases numbered 21, after V lost 6 bases and J lost 13 bases. Germline CDR1 reads SEHNR; CDR2 reads FQNEAQ (reference sequence). The CDR3 DNA sequence: TGTGCCAGCAGGAGGGGGCTGGACACTGGGGAGCTGTTTCAGCATTTT. As protein: CASRRGLDTGELFQHF.

This clonotype occurred a few times. The chain joins TRBV29-1 to TRBJ1-1; D unclear. V was clipped by 4 bases and J by 3 bases, with 3 bases between them. Germline V gene lookup returns CDR1 SQVTM and CDR2 ANQGSEA. The CDR3 contains 10 residues. The CDR3 loop is CSVGDTEAFF. As DNA, the CDR3 is TGCAGCGTTGGGGACACTGAAGCTTTCTTT.

This clonotype was counted a single time. The junction departs from the called germline gene at one end, perhaps through a read error. V is TRBV2 and J is TRBJ1-2; no clear D gene. The CDR3 spans 15 residues. Germline CDR1 and CDR2: SNHLY and FYNNEI. This chain's CDR3 is CASTEADRRHHHYSF. The CDR3 coding sequence is TGTGCCAGCACCGAAGCGGATAGGCGGCACCATCACTACTCTTTC.

This chain connects TRBV7-8 to TRBJ2-3, with 7 bases aligning to TRBD2. CDR1 is SGHVS, CDR2 FQNEAQ, per germline. J gave up 6 bases and V 3 bases, and 6 bases lay outside the gene matches. CDR3 length: 14 amino acids. CDR3 bases: TGTGCCAGCAGCTTTGCGGGAGACCCGGATACGCAGTATTTT. Translating gives CASSFAGDPDTQYF.

The chain combines TRBV11-1 with TRBJ2-5, with D hard to call. CDR3 length equals 12 residues. The germline V and J ends were trimmed by 11 bases and 7 bases, with 17 bases remaining between them. Germline CDR1 reads SGHAT; CDR2 reads FQDESV (reference sequence). The CDR3 is CAVLLGAATQYF. The CDR3 coding sequence is TGTGCCGTTCTTTTGGGCGCGGCGACCCAGTACTTC.

The chain uses TRBV9 and TRBJ2-7; D possibly corresponds to TRBD2 (5 bases). The CDR3 spans 13 residues. Per germline, CDR1 SGDLS and CDR2 YYNGEE. The CDR3 loop reads CASSAEDYQMQTV. As DNA, the CDR3 is TGTGCCAGCAGCGCGGAGGATTATCAAATGCAGACCGTC.

About this clonotype: One end of the junction fails to match germline, which may point to a read error. V gene TRBV7-8 combines with J gene TRBJ2-7; 7 nucleotides agree with TRBD2. From germline, CDR1 is SGHVS and CDR2 FQNEAQ. This CDR3 has 14 residues. The CDR3 here is CASSPGASGSYEQF. The CDR3 DNA reads TGTGCCAGCAGCCCCGGAGCTAGCGGCTCCTACGAGCAGTTC.

Concerning this clonotype: One end of the junction does not line up with germline, which may come from a read error. V usage is TRBV2 and J usage is TRBJ1-1; the D is unclear. Germline assignment: CDR1 SNHLY and CDR2 FYNNEI. This CDR3 spans 15 amino acids. CDR3 DNA sequence: TGTGCCAGCGGCTTAGATCTCACAGAGAACCCTGAATCTGTCTTT. It is translated as CASGLDLTENPESVF. Drawing the rest from reference TRBV2 and TRBJ1-1, the complete variable domain is EPEVTQTPSHQVTQMGQEVILRCVPISNHLYFYWYRQILGQKVEFLVSFYNNEISEKSEIFDDQFSVERPDGSNFTLKIRSTKLEDSAMYFCASGLDLTENPESVFGQGTRLTVV.

The chain recombines TRBV7-9 with TRBJ2-7, with 7 positions matching TRBD1. The CDR3 runs 17 residues. Per germline, CDR1 SEHNR and CDR2 FQNEAQ (reference sequence). V lost 3 bases, J lost 3 bases, and 14 bases stayed unmatched. The CDR3, as DNA: TGTGCCAGCAGCTTGGCTCCTGGACAGGAAGAACACTACGAGCAGTACTTC. Translation gives CASSLAPGQEEHYEQYF.

V gene TRBV2 combines with J gene TRBJ1-2; maybe TRBD1 (5 bases). The germline CDR1 and CDR2 sequences are SNHLY and FYNNEI. The CDR3 runs to 15 residues. The V end was cut by 3 bases, the J end by 9 bases, with 20 bases between. This CDR3 reads CASSDGTWTGRSYTF. The CDR3 DNA reads as TGTGCCAGCAGTGATGGGACTTGGACGGGTCGGAGCTACACCTTC.

As regards this clonotype: The final CDR3 position lacks the conserved phenylalanine or tryptophan, pointing to a likely read error. The rearrangement joins TRBV12-3 or TRBV12-4 to TRBJ1-6; 7 bases fit TRBD1. The CDR3 runs 14 residues. The V gene end was trimmed by 3 bases and the J gene end by 9 bases; junction bases not matched to a gene: 5. CDR3 bases: TGTGCCAGCAGTTTGACAGGGACGGTTTCACCCCTCCACCTT. Amino acids: CASSLTGTVSPLHL.

The V gene is TRBV24-1, the J gene TRBJ1-5; D unresolved. Germline V gives CDR1 KGHDR, CDR2 SFDVKD. This CDR3 is built from 9 residues. V dropped 9 bases and J dropped 11 bases, with 7 bases sitting between them. This chain's CDR3 is CATGKSQHF. CDR3 nucleotide sequence: TGTGCCACCGGTAAATCCCAGCATTTT.

V is TRBV5-5 and J is TRBJ2-1; perhaps TRBD1 as D (5 bases). The ends were cut back, 4 bases at V and 8 bases at J, with 13 bases in the middle. Germline CDR1 and CDR2: SGHKS and YYEKEE (reference sequence). This CDR3 is built from 13 residues. CDR3 coding DNA: TGTGCCAGCAGCGCCGCACAGGTCCATGAGCAGTTCTTC. Translated, it gives CASSAAQVHEQFF.

V gene TRBV7-9 combines with J gene TRBJ1-1; D perhaps matches TRBD1 (5 bases). CDR1 is SEHNR, CDR2 FQNEAQ, per germline (reference sequence). Trimming removed 3 bases from V and 11 bases from J, with 22 bases in between. The CDR3 has 15 residues. CDR3 amino acids: CASSFQTRGGSDAFF. CDR3 DNA: TGTGCCAGCAGCTTTCAAACCCGCGGGGGGAGTGATGCTTTCTTT.

The chain employs TRBV7-8 and TRBJ2-7; D unresolved. Per the germline V gene, CDR1 is SGHVS and CDR2 is FQNEAQ. V was pared by 3 bases and J by 5 bases, with 11 bases between. CDR3 length equals 13 residues. CDR3 amino acids: CASSFLGKDEQYF. The DNA for the CDR3 is TGTGCCAGCAGCTTTCTGGGGAAGGACGAGCAGTACTTC.

The V call is TRBV24-1, the J call TRBJ2-3, with D possibly matching TRBD1 (8 bases). The CDR3 contains 16 residues. Trimming cost V 3 bases and J 3 bases, with 15 bases left between them. In germline, CDR1 is KGHDR, CDR2 SFDVKD. CDR3 sequence (DNA): TGTGCCACCAGTGATACAGGGGGGGAGAGAACAGATACGCAGTATTTT. Its translation: CATSDTGGERTDTQYF.

V is TRBV5-1 and J is TRBJ2-7; 7 bases are shared with TRBD1. The trim removed 2 bases at V and 1 base at J, leaving 15 bases unmatched. Germline values: CDR1 SGHRS, CDR2 YFSETQ. The CDR3 loop spans 18 amino acids. In DNA, the CDR3 is TGCGCCAGCAGCTTTCTACCGAACGGGACAGCCCTTTCCTACGAGCAGTACGTC. As protein: CASSFLPNGTALSYEQYV.